What follows are 31 T cell receptor beta chains derived from one specimen sequenced in a study of T cell changes during pregnancy in multiple sclerosis. TCRdb keeps only in-frame clones here, not all; method: immunoSEQ multiplex PCR. The sample has roughly 110,000 clones; under 95% are singletons. The material sequenced was peripheral blood, taken in the third trimester of pregnancy. These receptors all come from a female donor in good health, enrolled as a control in a pregnancy study.

The chain links TRBV6-5 to TRBJ1-2; a weak D match, TRBD1 (5 bases). CDR3 length: 13 residues. CDR1 and CDR2 from the germline V gene are MNHEY and SVGAGI. Trimming removed 8 bases at V and 3 bases at J, with 13 bases between. The CDR3 DNA sequence: TGTGCCAGCCAGGGCTGGACGGACTATGGCTACACCTTC. It translates to CASQGWTDYGYTF.

The V call is TRBV4-3, the J call TRBJ1-3; D is unclear. Per germline, CDR1 LGHNA and CDR2 YSLEER. V was shortened by 0 bases and J by 2 bases, with 11 bases between the two germline ends. The CDR3 spans 16 residues. The CDR3 reads CASSQDPPGTGNTIYF. The CDR3, as DNA: TGCGCCAGCAGCCAAGATCCTCCCGGGACTGGAAACACCATATATTTT.

The chain has TRBV18 and TRBJ2-2, with D possibly matching TRBD2 (6 bases). V was trimmed by 3 bases and J by 2 bases, leaving 13 bases between them. In germline, CDR1 is KGHSH, CDR2 LQKENI. The CDR3 extends over 16 amino acids. The CDR3 DNA reads as TGTGCCAGCTCACCGCGGTTGGAGGGCAACACCGGGGAGCTGTTTTTT. Amino acids: CASSPRLEGNTGELFF.

The CDR3 DNA reads as TGTGCCAGCAGCTTGTACCAGGGGAATCATGAAAAACTGTTTTTT. It encodes CASSLYQGNHEKLFF. The gene calls are TRBV7-9 and TRBJ1-4; D perhaps matches TRBD1 (6 bases). The CDR3 covers 15 residues. V gave up 3 bases and J gave up 6 bases, with 14 bases separating them. Germline V CDR1 and CDR2: SEHNR, FQNEAQ (reference sequence).

The chain recombines TRBV29-1 with TRBJ1-1; D is undetermined. The germline gives CDR1 SQVTM, CDR2 ANQGSEA. V was pared by 8 bases and J by 1 base, with 14 bases between. This CDR3 has 13 amino acids. The CDR3 here is CSLSGEGNTEAFF. In DNA form, the CDR3 reads TGCAGCCTCTCCGGGGAGGGGAACACTGAAGCTTTCTTT.

The sample holds a few counts of this clone. This sequence joins TRBV6-6 and TRBJ1-3; D unresolved. Germline CDR1 is MNHNY and CDR2 is SVGAGI (reference sequence). The CDR3 contains 14 residues. V was trimmed by 2 bases and J by 2 bases, leaving 7 bases between them. CDR3 in DNA: TGTGCCAGCAGTTACGCGTCCCCTGGAAACACCATATATTTT. Translated, it gives CASSYASPGNTIYF.

The chain recombines TRBV5-1 with TRBJ2-3; D possibly corresponds to TRBD1 (5 bases). In germline, CDR1 is SGHRS, CDR2 YFSETQ. V lost 4 bases, J lost 6 bases, and 9 bases lay in between. This CDR3 has 12 amino acids. The chain's CDR3 is CASSLHRDTQYF. As DNA, the CDR3 is TGCGCCAGCAGCCTCCACAGGGATACGCAGTATTTT.

The rearrangement joins TRBV11-3 to TRBJ1-2; D uncertain. Trimming removed 3 bases at V and 5 bases at J, with 22 bases between. The CDR3 length is 17 residues. CDR1 is SGHNT and CDR2 is YENEEA in the germline V gene. Here the CDR3 DNA reads TGTGCCAGCAGCTTCAGATCTTCGAAACACGACTCGTATGGCTACACCTTC. It encodes CASSFRSSKHDSYGYTF.

The V call is TRBV19, the J call TRBJ1-2, with D perhaps TRBD1 (5 bases). This CDR3 contains 12 residues. Trimming left V 4 bases short and J 4 bases short, with 7 bases between. Per germline, CDR1 LNHDA and CDR2 SQIVND (reference sequence). The CDR3 bases are TGTGCCAGTAGTACAACAGGCTATGGCTACACCTTC. Translating it yields CASSTTGYGYTF. Variable domain in full (rest from reference TRBV19 and TRBJ1-2): DGGITQSPKYLFRKEGQNVTLSCEQNLNHDAMYWYRQDPGQGLRLIYYSQIVNDFQKGDIAEGYSVSREKKESFPLTVTSAQKNPTAFYLCASSTTGYGYTFGSGTRLTVV.

The chain recombines TRBV7-3 with TRBJ2-1; the D is unclear. V was cut by 0 bases and J by 2 bases, with 8 bases left in between. Germline V gene data show CDR1 as SGHTA and CDR2 as FQGTGA. CDR3 size: 15 residues. Here the CDR3 reads CASSLTPEPYNEQFF. CDR3 nucleotides: TGTGCCAGCAGCTTAACACCGGAGCCCTACAATGAGCAGTTCTTC.

The chain has TRBV4-3 and TRBJ2-1; 10 nucleotides match TRBD2. Losses at the gene ends were 0 bases for V and 4 bases for J; bases not matched to a gene: 9. The CDR3 is 18 residues long. Germline CDR1 LGHNA, CDR2 YSLEER. The CDR3 sequence is CASSQDLPGLAEYNEQFF. Here the CDR3 DNA reads TGCGCCAGCAGCCAAGATTTGCCCGGACTAGCGGAATACAATGAGCAGTTCTTC.

The rearrangement links TRBV5-6 to TRBJ1-5; TRBD1 agrees at 11 bases. The junction had 7 bases not matched to a gene; V was cut back by 4 bases and J by 7 bases. The germline CDR1 and CDR2 sequences are SGHDT and YYEEEE. This CDR3 has 15 amino acids. CDR3 sequence: CASSLGGDRGQPQHF. The CDR3 DNA reads TGTGCCAGCAGCCTGGGCGGGGACAGGGGGCAGCCCCAGCATTTT.

This chain connects TRBV5-6 to TRBJ1-1, with 9 positions matching TRBD1. From germline, CDR1 is SGHDT and CDR2 YYEEEE. The CDR3 is 13 amino acids. Unmatched junction bases numbered 3, after V lost 4 bases and J lost 5 bases. CDR3 residues: CASSNRGLTEAFF. DNA for the CDR3: TGTGCCAGCAGCAACAGGGGGCTGACTGAAGCTTTCTTT. Full variable domain (missing parts from reference TRBV5-6 and TRBJ1-1): DAGVTQSPTHLIKTRGQQVTLRCSPKSGHDTVSWYQQALGQGPQFIFQYYEEEERQRGNFPDRFSGHQFPNYSSELNVNALLLGDSALYLCASSNRGLTEAFFGQGTRLTVV.

This chain connects TRBV5-8 to TRBJ2-3; D remains ambiguous. V lost 0 bases to trimming and J lost 0 bases, with 11 bases between them. CDR1 is SGHTS, CDR2 YDEGEE, per germline. This CDR3 comprises 16 residues. This chain's CDR3 is CASSLAHGASTDTQYF. The CDR3 bases are TGTGCCAGCAGCTTGGCTCATGGAGCTAGCACAGATACGCAGTATTTT.

As for this clone: A junction boundary mismatches the germline segment, possibly from a read error. The rearrangement joins TRBV6-5 to TRBJ1-2; the match to TRBD1 covers 7 bases. This CDR3 is built from 13 residues. Germline-derived CDR1 and CDR2 are MNHEY and SVGAGI. The CDR3 coding sequence is TGTGCCAGCAGTTATTCCGACAGGGTGGGATGGTCCTTC. It specifies CASSYSDRVGWSF.

V usage is TRBV18 and J usage is TRBJ1-5; weak D call: TRBD1 (6 bases). Germline V CDR1 and CDR2: KGHSH, LQKENI. CDR3 size: 15 residues. Trimming removed 5 bases from V and 7 bases from J, with 18 bases in between. CDR3 bases: TGTGCCAGCTCAAAACAACGGGGGGCTGAGCAGCCCCAGCATTTT. The encoded protein is CASSKQRGAEQPQHF.

This sequence joins TRBV19 and TRBJ2-3, with D possibly being TRBD2 (5 bases). Germline V gene sequence: CDR1 LNHDA, CDR2 SQIVND (reference sequence). Trimming took 4 bases from V and 3 from J, leaving 14 bases between them. The CDR3 has 15 amino acids. CDR3 nucleotide sequence: TGTGCCAGTAGTACACCGGGAAAAGGAACAGATACGCAGTATTTT. It specifies CASSTPGKGTDTQYF.

This clone was counted only a few times. The chain is built from TRBV25-1 and TRBJ1-4; D possibly corresponds to TRBD1 (5 bases). Germline V gene data show CDR1 as MGHDK and CDR2 as SYGVNS. V was trimmed by 6 bases and J by 7 bases, leaving 12 bases between them. CDR3 length: 13 amino acids. CDR3 loop: CASRGHTVEKLFF. The CDR3 DNA reads TGTGCCAGCAGGGGGCACACCGTTGAAAAACTGTTTTTT.

The chain recombines TRBV21-1 with TRBJ2-7; the table names TRBD2, a call not compared with the DNA. TRBV21-1 is noted as a pseudogene. The CDR3 sequence is 17 residues long. In DNA, the CDR3 is TGTGCCAGCAGCGGTAAGAGGACTAGCGGGGACCCCTACGAGCAGTACTTC. It codes for CASSGKRTSGDPYEQYF.

The V and J genes are TRBV6-1 and TRBJ2-2; no firm D call. Germline CDR1 is MNHNS and CDR2 is SASEGT. The length of the CDR3 is 14 residues. Trimming took off 8 bases at V and 6 bases at J, with 16 bases between the two ends. CDR3 nucleotide sequence: TGTGCCAGCTGGGCTATTGGTCGGTCCGGGGAGCTGTTTTTT. This encodes CASWAIGRSGELFF.

The chain uses TRBV25-1 and TRBJ1-5, with 12 nucleotides matching TRBD1. The CDR3 runs 15 residues. V was clipped by 4 bases and J by 7 bases; unmatched bases: 5. Germline CDR1 and CDR2: MGHDK and SYGVNS. Here the CDR3 DNA reads TGTGCCAGCAGTGCGGGACAGGGGGCCGGACAGCCCCAGCATTTT. This gives the protein CASSAGQGAGQPQHF.

This clone appeared a few times. The V call is TRBV9, the J call TRBJ1-1, with 7 bases matching TRBD1. V gave up 7 bases and J gave up 6 bases; unmatched junction bases: 9. Germline V gene lookup returns CDR1 SGDLS and CDR2 YYNGEE. The CDR3 is made up of 13 amino acids. The CDR3 loop reads CASAPRTGAEAFF. DNA for the CDR3: TGTGCCAGCGCACCGAGGACAGGCGCTGAAGCTTTCTTT.

The chain employs TRBV6-5 and TRBJ2-6; D unclear. V was pared by 0 bases and J by 0 bases, with 6 bases between. Per germline, CDR1 MNHEY and CDR2 SVGAGI. The CDR3 has 16 residues. CDR3 sequence reads: CASSYSPFSGANVLTF. CDR3 sequence (DNA): TGTGCCAGCAGTTACTCCCCCTTCTCTGGGGCCAACGTCCTGACTTTC.

This clone was observed a few times. The chain employs TRBV30 and TRBJ1-1, with D unresolved. CDR1 is GTSNPN and CDR2 is SVGIG in the germline V gene (reference sequence). This CDR3 spans 10 amino acids. The V end was cut by 1 base, the J end by 7 bases, with 4 bases between. This CDR3 reads CAWSGHEAFF. For the CDR3, the DNA is TGTGCCTGGAGTGGGCATGAAGCTTTCTTT.

This CDR3 reads CAIRLGTSGGLSSYEQYF. As DNA, the CDR3 is TGTGCCATCAGGCTCGGGACTAGCGGGGGCTTGAGCTCCTACGAGCAGTACTTC. The V and J genes are TRBV10-3 and TRBJ2-7, with 14 bases identical to TRBD2. V gave up 6 bases and J gave up 0 bases; unmatched junction bases: 10. Germline V lookup: CDR1 ENHRY, CDR2 SYGVKD. The CDR3 contains 18 residues.

This sequence joins TRBV7-3 and TRBJ1-1; no firm D call. Germline V gene lookup returns CDR1 SGHTA and CDR2 FQGTGA. The V end lost 6 bases, the J end lost 9 bases, and 14 bases lay between the germline ends. This CDR3 has 12 residues. The CDR3, as DNA: TGTGCCAGCAGTTCCTTTGACAAACAAGCTTTCTTT. As protein: CASSSFDKQAFF.

This clone showed up just once. CDR3 sequence: CASSVQGVTGNTIYF. In DNA form, the CDR3 reads TGTGCCAGCAGCGTACAGGGGGTTACAGGAAACACCATATATTTT. The rearrangement joins TRBV7-9 to TRBJ1-3; 8 positions agree with TRBD1. In germline, CDR1 is SEHNR, CDR2 FQNEAQ (reference sequence). The junction had 7 bases not matched to a gene; V was cut back by 5 bases and J by 4 bases. The CDR3 consists of 15 residues.

This rearrangement joins TRBV30 to TRBJ1-3; D might be TRBD1 (6 bases). Between the trimmed V and J ends, which lost 5 bases and 0 bases, there was a span of 11 bases. The CDR3 runs to 14 residues. Per the germline V gene, CDR1 is GTSNPN and CDR2 is SVGIG (reference sequence). The CDR3 nucleotides read TGTGCCTGGTATCAGGGGATCTCTGGAAACACCATATATTTT. Its translation: CAWYQGISGNTIYF.

The V gene is TRBV6-6, the J gene TRBJ2-2; D uncertain. CDR3 size: 16 residues. The germline CDR1 and CDR2 sequences are MNHNY and SVGAGI (reference sequence). V was cut by 3 bases and J by 4 bases, with 15 bases left in between. The CDR3 region is CASSYAPLGSTGELFF. CDR3 sequence (DNA): TGTGCCAGCAGTTATGCCCCACTGGGCAGCACCGGGGAGCTGTTTTTT.

The chain employs TRBV19 and TRBJ2-1, with a possible D match to TRBD2 (5 bases). This CDR3 region has 15 residues. The germline CDR1 and CDR2 sequences are LNHDA and SQIVND (reference sequence). V was trimmed by 10 bases and J by 1 base, leaving 17 bases between them. Here the CDR3 reads CATVSGGGSYNEQFF. The DNA for the CDR3 is TGTGCCACTGTCTCCGGCGGAGGATCCTACAATGAGCAGTTCTTC.

The V and J genes are TRBV19 and TRBJ1-3; D not resolved. The V gene lost 10 bases and the J gene lost 1 base, with 5 bases spanning the gap. CDR1 and CDR2 (germline): LNHDA, SQIVND (reference sequence). The CDR3 runs to 11 residues. The DNA for the CDR3 is TGTGCCACCACATCTGGAAACACCATATATTTT. Translating it yields CATTSGNTIYF.